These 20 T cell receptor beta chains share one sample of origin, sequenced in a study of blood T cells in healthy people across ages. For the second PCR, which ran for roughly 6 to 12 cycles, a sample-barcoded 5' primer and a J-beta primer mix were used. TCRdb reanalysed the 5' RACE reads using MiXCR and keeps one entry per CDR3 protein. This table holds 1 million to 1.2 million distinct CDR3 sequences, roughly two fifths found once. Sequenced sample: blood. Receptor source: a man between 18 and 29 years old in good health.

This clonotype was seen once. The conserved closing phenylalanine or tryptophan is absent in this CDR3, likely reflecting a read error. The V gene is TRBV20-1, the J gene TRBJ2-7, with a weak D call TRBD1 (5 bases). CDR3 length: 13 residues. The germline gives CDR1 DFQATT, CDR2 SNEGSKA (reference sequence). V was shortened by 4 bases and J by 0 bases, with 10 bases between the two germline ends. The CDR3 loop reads CSAKTVSSYEQYL. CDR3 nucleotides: TGCAGTGCTAAGACAGTCTCCTCCTACGAGCAGTACTTA.

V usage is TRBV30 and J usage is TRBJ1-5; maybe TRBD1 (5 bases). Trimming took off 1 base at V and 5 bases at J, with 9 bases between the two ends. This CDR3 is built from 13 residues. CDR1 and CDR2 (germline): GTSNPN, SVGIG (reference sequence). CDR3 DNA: TGTGCCTGGAGTGGGTTGGGGGATCAGCCCCAGCATTTT. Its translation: CAWSGLGDQPQHF.

The CDR3 DNA is TGCAGTGCTAGAAGAACAGGGGGGGACCCCTACGAGCAGTACTTC. Residues: CSARRTGGDPYEQYF. This chain connects TRBV20-1 to TRBJ2-7; weak D call: TRBD1 (8 bases). Trimming left V 2 bases short and J 2 bases short, with 16 bases between. CDR1 is DFQATT, CDR2 SNEGSKA, per germline (reference sequence). This CDR3 has 15 residues.

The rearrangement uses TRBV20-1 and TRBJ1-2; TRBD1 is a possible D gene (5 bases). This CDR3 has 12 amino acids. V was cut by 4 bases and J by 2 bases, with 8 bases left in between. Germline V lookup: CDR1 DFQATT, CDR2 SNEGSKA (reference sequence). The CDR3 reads CSATGHNYGYTF. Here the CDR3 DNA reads TGCAGTGCTACCGGACACAACTATGGCTACACCTTC.

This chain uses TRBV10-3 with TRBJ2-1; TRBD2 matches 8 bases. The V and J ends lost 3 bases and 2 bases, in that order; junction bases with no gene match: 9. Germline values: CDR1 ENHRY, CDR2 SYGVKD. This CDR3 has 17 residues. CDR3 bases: TGTGCCATCAGTGACATGCGGTTAGCGGGACCCTACAATGAGCAGTTCTTC. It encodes CAISDMRLAGPYNEQFF.

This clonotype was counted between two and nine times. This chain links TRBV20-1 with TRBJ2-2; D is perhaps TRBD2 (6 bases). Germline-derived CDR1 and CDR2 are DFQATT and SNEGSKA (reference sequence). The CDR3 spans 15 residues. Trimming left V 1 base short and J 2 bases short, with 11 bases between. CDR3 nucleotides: TGCAGTGCTAGAGTCCCGGGAGAAAACACCGGGGAGCTGTTTTTT. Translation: CSARVPGENTGELFF.

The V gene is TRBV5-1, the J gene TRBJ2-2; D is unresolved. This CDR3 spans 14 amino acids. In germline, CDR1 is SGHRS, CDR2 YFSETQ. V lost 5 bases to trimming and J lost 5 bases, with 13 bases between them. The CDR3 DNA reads TGCGCCAGCAGTCCAGAACCTGAGACCGGGGAGCTGTTTTTT. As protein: CASSPEPETGELFF.

The CDR3 is CASSSPLSVRTNEKLFF. In DNA, the CDR3 is TGTGCCAGCAGTTCACCGCTGTCTGTCCGAACTAATGAAAAACTGTTTTTT. V and J are TRBV7-9 and TRBJ1-4, with unresolved D. This CDR3 has 17 residues. Trimming stripped 6 bases from V and 1 base from J, with 18 bases between. Germline V gene sequence: CDR1 SEHNR, CDR2 FQNEAQ (reference sequence).

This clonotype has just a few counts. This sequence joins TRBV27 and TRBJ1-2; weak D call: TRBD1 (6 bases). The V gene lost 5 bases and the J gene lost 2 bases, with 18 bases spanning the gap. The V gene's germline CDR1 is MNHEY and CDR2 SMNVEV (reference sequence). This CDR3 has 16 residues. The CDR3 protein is CASSLSWDTNNYGYTF. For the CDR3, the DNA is TGTGCCAGCAGTCTCTCCTGGGACACTAACAACTATGGCTACACCTTC.

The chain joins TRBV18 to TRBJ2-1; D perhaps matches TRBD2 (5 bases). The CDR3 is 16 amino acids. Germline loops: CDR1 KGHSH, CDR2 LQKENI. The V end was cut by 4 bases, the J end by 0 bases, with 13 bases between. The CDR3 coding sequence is TGTGCCAGCTCACAGTCGTCAGGAGGCTCCTACAATGAGCAGTTCTTC. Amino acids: CASSQSSGGSYNEQFF.

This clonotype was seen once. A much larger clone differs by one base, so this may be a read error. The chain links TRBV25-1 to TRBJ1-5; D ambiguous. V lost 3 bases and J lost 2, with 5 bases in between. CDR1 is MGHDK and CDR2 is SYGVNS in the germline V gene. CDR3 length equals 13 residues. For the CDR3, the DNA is TGTGCCAGCAGTGAGGGGTGCAATCAGCCCCAGCATTTT. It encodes CASSEGCNQPQHF.

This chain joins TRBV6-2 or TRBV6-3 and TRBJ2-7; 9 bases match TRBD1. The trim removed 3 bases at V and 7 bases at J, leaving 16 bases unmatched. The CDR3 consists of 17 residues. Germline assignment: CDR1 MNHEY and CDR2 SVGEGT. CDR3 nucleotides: TGTGCCAGCAGTTATGATTCCGGGACAGGGCCCTACAATGAGCAGTACTTC. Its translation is CASSYDSGTGPYNEQYF.

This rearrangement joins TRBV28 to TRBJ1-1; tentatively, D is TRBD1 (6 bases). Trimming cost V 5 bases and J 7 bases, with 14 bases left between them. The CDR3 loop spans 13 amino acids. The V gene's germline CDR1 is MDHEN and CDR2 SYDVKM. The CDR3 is CASSPRDISEAFF. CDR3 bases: TGTGCCAGCAGTCCCCGGGACATCAGTGAAGCTTTCTTT.

CDR3 sequence: CASSLDAQRLPGETQYF. CDR3 nucleotide sequence: TGTGCCAGCAGCTTAGACGCCCAGCGGTTACCTGGAGAGACCCAGTACTTC. The gene calls are TRBV5-5 and TRBJ2-5; D possibly corresponds to TRBD2 (5 bases). V was shortened by 2 bases and J by 4 bases, with 21 bases between the two germline ends. The CDR3 has 17 residues. Germline V gene lookup returns CDR1 SGHKS and CDR2 YYEKEE (reference sequence). Variable domain in full (rest from reference TRBV5-5 and TRBJ2-5): DAGVTQSPTHLIKTRGQQVTLRCSPISGHKSVSWYQQVLGQGPQFIFQYYEKEERGRGNFPDRFSARQFPNYSSELNVNALLLGDSALYLCASSLDAQRLPGETQYFGPGTRLLVL.

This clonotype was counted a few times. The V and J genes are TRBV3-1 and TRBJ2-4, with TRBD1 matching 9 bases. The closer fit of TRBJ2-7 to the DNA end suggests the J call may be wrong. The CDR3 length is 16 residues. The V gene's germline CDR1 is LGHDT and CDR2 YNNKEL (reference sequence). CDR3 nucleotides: TGTGCCAGCAGCCAAGCGGACCCGGGACAGGGCTACGAGCAGTACTTC. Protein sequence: CASSQADPGQGYEQYF.

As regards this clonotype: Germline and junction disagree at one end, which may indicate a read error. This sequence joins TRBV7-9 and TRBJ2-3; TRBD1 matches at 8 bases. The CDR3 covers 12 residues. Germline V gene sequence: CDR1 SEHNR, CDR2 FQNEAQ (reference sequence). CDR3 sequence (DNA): TGTTCCAGCCTGGACAGGGCAGATACGCAGTATTTT. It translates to CSSLDRADTQYF.

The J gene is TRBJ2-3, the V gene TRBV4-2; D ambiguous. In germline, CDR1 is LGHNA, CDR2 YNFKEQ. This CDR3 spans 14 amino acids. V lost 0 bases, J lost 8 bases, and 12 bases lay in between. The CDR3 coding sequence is TGTGCCAGCAGCCAAGATTATCCGCGCGCTACGCAGTATTTT. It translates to CASSQDYPRATQYF.

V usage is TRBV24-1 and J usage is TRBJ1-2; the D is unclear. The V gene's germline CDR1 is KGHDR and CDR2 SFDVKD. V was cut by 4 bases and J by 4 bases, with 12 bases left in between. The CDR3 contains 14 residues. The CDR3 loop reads CATSDPGSRYGYTF. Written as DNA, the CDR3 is TGTGCCACCAGTGACCCGGGCAGCCGCTATGGCTACACCTTC.

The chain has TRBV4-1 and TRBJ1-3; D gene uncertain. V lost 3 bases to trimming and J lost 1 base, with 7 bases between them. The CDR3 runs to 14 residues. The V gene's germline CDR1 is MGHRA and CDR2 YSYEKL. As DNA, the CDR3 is TGCGCCAGCAGCCAGAGGGAATCTGGAAACACCATATATTTT. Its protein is CASSQRESGNTIYF.

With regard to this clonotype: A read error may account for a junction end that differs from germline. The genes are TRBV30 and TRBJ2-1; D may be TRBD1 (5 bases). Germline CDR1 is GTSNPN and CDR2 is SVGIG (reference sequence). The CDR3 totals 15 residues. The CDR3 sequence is CAWSVGQGPYNEQFF. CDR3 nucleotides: TGTGCCTGGAGTGTAGGCCAGGGTCCCTACAATGAGCAGTTTTTC.